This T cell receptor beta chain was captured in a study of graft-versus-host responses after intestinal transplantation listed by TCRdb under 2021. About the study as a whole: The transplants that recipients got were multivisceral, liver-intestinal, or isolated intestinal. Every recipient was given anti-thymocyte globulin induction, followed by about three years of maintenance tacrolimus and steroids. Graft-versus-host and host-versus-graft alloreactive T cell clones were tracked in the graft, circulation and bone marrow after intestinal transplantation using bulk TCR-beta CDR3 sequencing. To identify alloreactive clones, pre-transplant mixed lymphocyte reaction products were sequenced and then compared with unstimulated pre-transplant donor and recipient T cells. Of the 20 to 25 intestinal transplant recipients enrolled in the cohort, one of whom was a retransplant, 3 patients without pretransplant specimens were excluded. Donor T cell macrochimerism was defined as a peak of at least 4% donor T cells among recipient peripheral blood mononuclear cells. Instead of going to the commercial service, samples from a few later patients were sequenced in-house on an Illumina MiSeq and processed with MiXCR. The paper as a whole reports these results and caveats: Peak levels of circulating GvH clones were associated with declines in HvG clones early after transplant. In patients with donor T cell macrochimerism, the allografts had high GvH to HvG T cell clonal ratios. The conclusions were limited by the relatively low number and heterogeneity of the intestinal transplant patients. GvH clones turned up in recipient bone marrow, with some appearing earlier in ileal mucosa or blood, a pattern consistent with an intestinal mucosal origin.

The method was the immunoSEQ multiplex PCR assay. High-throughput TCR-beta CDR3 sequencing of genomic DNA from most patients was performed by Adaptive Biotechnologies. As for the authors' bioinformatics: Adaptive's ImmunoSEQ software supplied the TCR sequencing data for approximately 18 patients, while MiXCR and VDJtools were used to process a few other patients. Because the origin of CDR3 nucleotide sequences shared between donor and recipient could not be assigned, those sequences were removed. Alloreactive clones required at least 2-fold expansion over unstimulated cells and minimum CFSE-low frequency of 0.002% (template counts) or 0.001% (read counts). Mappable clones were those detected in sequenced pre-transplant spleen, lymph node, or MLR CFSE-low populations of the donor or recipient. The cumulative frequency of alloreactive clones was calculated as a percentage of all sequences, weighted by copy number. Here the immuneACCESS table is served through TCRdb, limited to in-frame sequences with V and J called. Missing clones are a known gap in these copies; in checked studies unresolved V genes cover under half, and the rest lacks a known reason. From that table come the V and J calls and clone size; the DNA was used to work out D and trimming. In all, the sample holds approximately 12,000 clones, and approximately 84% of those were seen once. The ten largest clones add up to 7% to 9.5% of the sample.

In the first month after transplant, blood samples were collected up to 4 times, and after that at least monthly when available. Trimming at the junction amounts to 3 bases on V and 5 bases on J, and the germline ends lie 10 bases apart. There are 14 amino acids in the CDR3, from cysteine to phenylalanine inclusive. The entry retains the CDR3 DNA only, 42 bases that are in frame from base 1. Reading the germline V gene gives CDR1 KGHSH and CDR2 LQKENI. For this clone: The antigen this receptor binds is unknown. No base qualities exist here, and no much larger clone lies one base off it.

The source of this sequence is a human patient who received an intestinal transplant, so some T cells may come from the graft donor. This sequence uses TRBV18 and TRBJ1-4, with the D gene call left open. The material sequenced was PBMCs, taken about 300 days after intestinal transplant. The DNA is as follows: TGTGCCAGCTCACCCACTGAAGTGAATGAAAAACTGTTTTTT. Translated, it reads CASSPTEVNEKLFF.